This T cell receptor (beta chain) appears in the sequencing data of a study of blood T cell repertoires in COVID-19. At the level of the study: Nucleic acid was either cDNA or gDNA, and it came from T cells, B-cell-depleted T cells, or PBMCs.

Participant ages covered roughly 18 to 89 years across 24 US areas. Losses at the gene ends were 5 bases for V and 6 bases for J; bases not matched to a gene: 10. The germline V gene has CDR1 MGHDK and CDR2 SYGVNS. The CDR3 loop spans 15 amino acids. Per the original methods: The assay estimated nucleated cells by amplifying reference gene primers. Using immunoSEQ multiplex PCR, the repertoire was profiled, and TCRdb retains in-frame clones only, with some absent. The DNA gave D and trimming, while V, J and clone size come from that table. The sample records a few hundred thousand clones, nearly 90% being singletons.

The sample consisted of PBMCs or T cells enriched from blood (not recorded which). The rearrangement uses TRBV25-1 and TRBJ1-1, with TRBD1 identical over 9 bases. The TCR was taken from a woman in her 30s who had recovered from COVID-19. CDR3 nucleotides: TGTGCCAGCAGTTCACAGGGGGCGCATCAAGCTGAAGCTTTCTTT. Amino acid sequence: CASSSQGAHQAEAFF.